What follows are 27 T cell receptor beta chains derived from one specimen sequenced in a study of shared clonotypes between healthy human individuals. The protocol was immunoSEQ multiplex PCR, while the TCRdb copy is restricted to in-frame clones and leaves out a portion. The sample records around 610,000 clones, 96% being singletons. Cells designated naive CD8 were CD45RO-negative and were positively selected for CCR7, with terminally differentiated effector memory CD45RA+ cells excluded. Sequencing was carried out using naive CD8+ T cells sorted from blood. Receptor source: a woman in her 30s in good health.

J is TRBJ2-7 and V is TRBV5-1; the D gene is possibly TRBD2 (5 bases). V shed 3 bases and J shed 0 bases, with 13 bases lying between them. Germline V gene data show CDR1 as SGHRS and CDR2 as YFSETQ. The CDR3 has 15 residues. The CDR3 sequence is CASSSERNPSYEQYF. In DNA form, the CDR3 reads TGCGCCAGCAGCTCTGAGCGGAACCCCTCCTACGAGCAGTACTTC. Filled out from reference TRBV5-1 and TRBJ2-7, the complete variable domain reads KAGVTQTPRYLIKTRGQQVTLSCSPISGHRSVSWYQQTPGQGLQFLFEYFSETQRNKGNFPGRFSGRQFSNSRSEMNVSTLELGDSALYLCASSSERNPSYEQYFGPGTRLTVT.

Comments on this clone: One end of the junction varies from germline; a read error may be responsible. The chain couples TRBV6-5 to TRBJ2-7; D perhaps matches TRBD1 (5 bases). CDR1 and CDR2 (germline): MNHEY, SVGAGI. This CDR3 comprises 15 residues. The DNA for the CDR3 is TGTGCCAGCAGCTACTCGCCTCTAGGGGACTACGAGCAGTACTTC. Its protein is CASSYSPLGDYEQYF.

The chain combines TRBV9 with TRBJ1-1; D call uncertain. V was clipped by 4 bases and J by 0 bases, with 7 bases between them. The germline CDR1 and CDR2 sequences are SGDLS and YYNGEE. This CDR3 is built from 13 residues. Written as DNA, the CDR3 is TGTGCCAGCAGCCCCCCCTTGAACACTGAAGCTTTCTTT. This encodes CASSPPLNTEAFF.

V and J are TRBV19 and TRBJ2-7; 10 positions match TRBD2. V shed 5 bases and J 4 bases; nucleotides not matched to a gene: 8. Per germline, CDR1 LNHDA and CDR2 SQIVND (reference sequence). The CDR3 totals 15 residues. The DNA of the CDR3 is TGTGCCAGTAGTTTCGGACTAGCGGTGAGGTACGAGCAGTACTTC. Translated: CASSFGLAVRYEQYF.

This clone was detected only once. The sample has other DNA sequences that encode this CDR3 too. The chain is built from TRBV27 and TRBJ2-2; D unresolved. The ends were cut back, 2 bases at V and 4 bases at J, with 2 bases in the middle. The CDR3 consists of 12 residues. Germline V CDR1 and CDR2: MNHEY, SMNVEV (reference sequence). CDR3 in amino acids: CASSLPTGELFF. As DNA, the CDR3 is TGTGCCAGCAGTTTACCCACCGGGGAGCTGTTTTTT.

This clone has only one observation. The chain recombines TRBV14 with TRBJ2-1, with D uncertain. This CDR3 is 13 amino acids long. Germline V lookup: CDR1 SGHDN, CDR2 FVKESK. Trimming took off 6 bases at V and 6 bases at J, with 12 bases between the two ends. CDR3 DNA sequence: TGTGCCAGCAGTCAAATACAGCCCAATGAGCAGTTCTTC. Protein sequence: CASSQIQPNEQFF.

The chain couples TRBV5-5 to TRBJ2-5; possibly TRBD1 for D (5 bases). The CDR3 length is 14 residues. Trimming cost V 3 bases and J 2 bases, with 11 bases left between them. Looked up from germline, CDR1 is SGHKS and CDR2 is YYEKEE (reference sequence). CDR3 residues: CASSSPQAQETQYF. CDR3 DNA sequence: TGTGCCAGCAGCTCCCCACAGGCTCAAGAGACCCAGTACTTC.

V is TRBV7-8 and J is TRBJ1-3, with no clear D. The length of the CDR3 is 17 residues. CDR1 is SGHVS, CDR2 FQNEAQ, per germline. V lost 2 bases and J 0 bases, leaving 14 bases between the germline ends. The DNA for the CDR3 is TGTGCCAGCAGCTTAAGTCTTATCGGGGACTCTGGAAACACCATATATTTT. This gives the protein CASSLSLIGDSGNTIYF. The full variable domain, rest sourced from reference TRBV7-8 and TRBJ1-3, is GAGVSQSPRYKVAKRGQDVALRCDPISGHVSLFWYQQALGQGPEFLTYFQNEAQLDKSGLPSDRFFAERPEGSVSTLKIQRTQQEDSAVYLCASSLSLIGDSGNTIYFGEGSWLTVV.

J is TRBJ2-3 and V is TRBV5-8; 13 nucleotides align to TRBD2. The J segment lost 6 bases and the V segment lost 5 bases, leaving 9 bases of the junction unmatched. CDR3 length: 16 amino acids. Germline assignment: CDR1 SGHTS and CDR2 YDEGEE. The CDR3: CASSFPLAGGPDTQYF. The CDR3 DNA follows: TGTGCCAGCAGTTTCCCACTAGCGGGAGGGCCGGATACGCAGTATTTT.

V usage is TRBV27 and J usage is TRBJ2-1, with D perhaps TRBD1 or TRBD2 (5 bases each). V was trimmed by 6 bases and J by 7 bases, leaving 19 bases between them. The CDR3 runs 15 residues. Per germline, CDR1 MNHEY and CDR2 SMNVEV (reference sequence). The CDR3 loop is CASSHGWDEANEQFF. The CDR3 DNA reads as TGTGCCAGCAGCCACGGGTGGGACGAAGCGAATGAGCAGTTCTTC.

The rearrangement joins TRBV29-1 to TRBJ2-5, with D possibly being TRBD2 (6 bases). Judging by the DNA end, TRBJ2-7 fits better; the J call may be wrong. This CDR3 contains 14 residues. CDR1 is SQVTM, CDR2 ANQGSEA, per germline. This CDR3 is CSVEWGDPTTEQYF. The CDR3 DNA sequence: TGCAGCGTTGAATGGGGGGACCCCACTACCGAGCAGTACTTC.

This chain connects TRBV11-2 to TRBJ2-4, with D possibly being TRBD2 (6 bases). Trimming shortened V by 5 bases and J by 1 base, and 12 bases separated the two germline ends. Germline CDR1 and CDR2: SGHAT and FQNNGV. This CDR3 spans 15 amino acids. CDR3 sequence (DNA): TGTGCCAGCAGCCAAGCGGGCTGGGCCAAAAACATTCAGTACTTC. Translated: CASSQAGWAKNIQYF.

This clone was observed a few times. The V call is TRBV29-1, the J call TRBJ1-1; 10 positions match TRBD1. V was pared by 6 bases and J by 10 bases, with 2 bases of the junction left unmatched. Germline V CDR1 and CDR2: SQVTM, ANQGSEA. The CDR3 spans 10 residues. CDR3 bases: TGCAGCGTGGGGGACAGGGGAGCTTTCTTT. Protein product: CSVGDRGAFF.

This clone was counted once. The chain recombines TRBV6-5 with TRBJ1-1, with TRBD1 identical over 11 bases. V lost 6 bases, J lost 11 bases, and 8 bases stayed unmatched. This CDR3 contains 13 residues. Germline loops: CDR1 MNHEY, CDR2 SVGAGI. The CDR3: CASSPGTGGEAFF. The CDR3 nucleotides are TGTGCCAGCAGCCCAGGGACAGGGGGGGAGGCTTTCTTT.

CDR3 sequence reads: CASSRGAGLKDEQFF. The CDR3 bases are TGTGCCAGCAGCCGGGGGGCGGGGCTAAAAGATGAGCAGTTCTTC. This rearrangement joins TRBV7-2 to TRBJ2-1; TRBD2 is a possible D gene (7 bases). Trimming cost V 5 bases and J 8 bases, with 19 bases left between them. CDR1 and CDR2 from the germline V gene are SGHTA and FQGNSA. The CDR3 extends over 15 amino acids.

On this clone: The same CDR3 arises from other DNA sequences in this sample as well. The chain has TRBV11-2 and TRBJ2-3; 7 nucleotides match TRBD1. The ends lost 5 bases at V and 2 bases at J; junction bases unmatched: 7. The CDR3 extends over 15 amino acids. Germline CDR1 SGHAT, CDR2 FQNNGV. CDR3 nucleotides: TGTGCCAGCAGCCGCCGGGACAGATACACAGATACGCAGTATTTT. Its translation: CASSRRDRYTDTQYF.

This clone was found once. The rearrangement uses TRBV25-1 and TRBJ2-1; D perhaps matches TRBD1 (5 bases). Germline assignment: CDR1 MGHDK and CDR2 SYGVNS. CDR3 length: 11 amino acids. The CDR3 protein is CATTVYNEQFF. The CDR3 DNA follows: TGTGCTACGACAGTTTACAATGAGCAGTTCTTC.

This clone was detected once. The CDR3 sequence: CASSYQEQGPQPQHF. CDR3 DNA: TGTGCCAGCAGTTACCAAGAGCAGGGCCCCCAGCCCCAGCATTTT. The chain has TRBV6-6 and TRBJ1-5, with TRBD1 as a possible D gene (5 bases). The CDR3 is made up of 15 amino acids. Trimming took 2 bases from V and 7 from J, leaving 15 bases between them. Germline CDR1 and CDR2: MNHNY and SVGAGI (reference sequence).

The chain combines TRBV9 with TRBJ2-1; 9 bases match TRBD2. The V and J ends lost 1 base and 4 bases, in that order; junction bases with no gene match: 6. Germline lookup yields CDR1 SGDLS and CDR2 YYNGEE. This CDR3 contains 16 residues. The CDR3 reads CASSVRSSGKYNEQFF. DNA of the CDR3: TGTGCCAGCAGCGTAAGATCTAGCGGGAAATACAATGAGCAGTTCTTC.

The chain has TRBV13 and TRBJ2-7, with TRBD2 matching over 11 bases. CDR3 length equals 18 residues. From germline, CDR1 is PRHDT and CDR2 FYEKMQ (reference sequence). After removal of 5 bases from V and 3 bases from J, the junction contained 15 bases not matched to a gene. CDR3 in amino acids: CASSVGKTSGDPFYEQYF. CDR3 DNA sequence: TGTGCCAGCAGCGTTGGTAAGACTAGCGGGGACCCGTTCTACGAGCAGTACTTC. The variable domain in full, completed from reference TRBV13 and TRBJ2-7, reads AAGVIQSPRHLIKEKRETATLKCYPIPRHDTVYWYQQGPGQDPQFLISFYEKMQSDKGSIPDRFSAQQFSDYHSELNMSSLELGDSALYFCASSVGKTSGDPFYEQYFGPGTRLTVT.

The chain joins TRBV7-9 to TRBJ2-7, with unresolved D. CDR1 is SEHNR and CDR2 is FQNEAQ in the germline V gene (reference sequence). The CDR3 consists of 13 residues. The V end lost 4 bases, the J end lost 3 bases, and 10 bases lay between the germline ends. The CDR3 DNA follows: TGTGCCAGCAGCTCGGCCTCCCACTACGAGCAGTACTTC. Its protein product is CASSSASHYEQYF.

The rearrangement joins TRBV28 to TRBJ2-1; the D is unclear. This CDR3 is built from 13 residues. The germline V and J ends were trimmed by 3 bases and 5 bases, with 8 bases remaining between them. The V gene's germline CDR1 is MDHEN and CDR2 SYDVKM. DNA for the CDR3: TGTGCCAGCAGTTTTACCTCGAACAATGAGCAGTTCTTC. It codes for CASSFTSNNEQFF.

This chain links TRBV13 with TRBJ1-1, with D perhaps matching TRBD1 (6 bases). The CDR3 runs to 16 residues. V was trimmed by 5 bases and J by 3 bases, leaving 19 bases between them. Germline loops: CDR1 PRHDT, CDR2 FYEKMQ (reference sequence). Written as DNA, the CDR3 is TGTGCCAGCAGCCAGGACAGTTCCATATACCACACTGAAGCTTTCTTT. Protein sequence: CASSQDSSIYHTEAFF.

The chain recombines TRBV28 with TRBJ2-1; 8 nucleotides line up with TRBD2. The CDR3 is 17 amino acids. J gave up 8 bases and V 5 bases, and 17 bases lay outside the gene matches. From germline, CDR1 is MDHEN and CDR2 SYDVKM. The CDR3 DNA is TGTGCCAGCAGTCCAACCCCCGGGACTAGTATCTTCCATGAGCAGTTCTTC. Translation gives CASSPTPGTSIFHEQFF.

The genes are TRBV13 and TRBJ2-1, with D possibly matching TRBD1 (5 bases). The CDR3 spans 16 residues. V shed 4 bases and J shed 5 bases, with 18 bases lying between them. Germline CDR1 reads PRHDT; CDR2 reads FYEKMQ (reference sequence). The CDR3 loop is CASSSTPRQTHNEQFF. The CDR3 bases are TGTGCCAGCAGCTCCACGCCAAGACAGACTCACAATGAGCAGTTCTTC. The variable domain in full, with the rest retrieved from reference TRBV13 and TRBJ2-1, is AAGVIQSPRHLIKEKRETATLKCYPIPRHDTVYWYQQGPGQDPQFLISFYEKMQSDKGSIPDRFSAQQFSDYHSELNMSSLELGDSALYFCASSSTPRQTHNEQFFGPGTRLTVL.

V and J are TRBV6-5 and TRBJ2-3; 7 nucleotides match TRBD2. Germline-derived CDR1 and CDR2 are MNHEY and SVGAGI. V lost 6 bases to trimming and J lost 2 bases; unmatched junction nucleotides: 8. There are 15 residues in the CDR3. The CDR3 coding sequence is TGTGCCAGCAGAGAGGCGGGGGTGATCACAGATACGCAGTATTTT. Amino acid sequence: CASREAGVITDTQYF.

A few counts support this clone. The rearrangement uses TRBV5-5 and TRBJ2-7; 10 bases are a match to TRBD2. J lost 5 bases, V lost 4 bases, and 9 bases had no gene match. CDR1 and CDR2 from the germline V gene are SGHKS and YYEKEE (reference sequence). The CDR3 has 15 amino acids. In DNA form, the CDR3 reads TGTGCCAGCAGCGATCAGCGGGAGGGCCTCCACGAGCAGTACTTC. It translates to CASSDQREGLHEQYF. The full variable domain, completed using reference TRBV5-5 and TRBJ2-7, is DAGVTQSPTHLIKTRGQQVTLRCSPISGHKSVSWYQQVLGQGPQFIFQYYEKEERGRGNFPDRFSARQFPNYSSELNVNALLLGDSALYLCASSDQREGLHEQYFGPGTRLTVT.